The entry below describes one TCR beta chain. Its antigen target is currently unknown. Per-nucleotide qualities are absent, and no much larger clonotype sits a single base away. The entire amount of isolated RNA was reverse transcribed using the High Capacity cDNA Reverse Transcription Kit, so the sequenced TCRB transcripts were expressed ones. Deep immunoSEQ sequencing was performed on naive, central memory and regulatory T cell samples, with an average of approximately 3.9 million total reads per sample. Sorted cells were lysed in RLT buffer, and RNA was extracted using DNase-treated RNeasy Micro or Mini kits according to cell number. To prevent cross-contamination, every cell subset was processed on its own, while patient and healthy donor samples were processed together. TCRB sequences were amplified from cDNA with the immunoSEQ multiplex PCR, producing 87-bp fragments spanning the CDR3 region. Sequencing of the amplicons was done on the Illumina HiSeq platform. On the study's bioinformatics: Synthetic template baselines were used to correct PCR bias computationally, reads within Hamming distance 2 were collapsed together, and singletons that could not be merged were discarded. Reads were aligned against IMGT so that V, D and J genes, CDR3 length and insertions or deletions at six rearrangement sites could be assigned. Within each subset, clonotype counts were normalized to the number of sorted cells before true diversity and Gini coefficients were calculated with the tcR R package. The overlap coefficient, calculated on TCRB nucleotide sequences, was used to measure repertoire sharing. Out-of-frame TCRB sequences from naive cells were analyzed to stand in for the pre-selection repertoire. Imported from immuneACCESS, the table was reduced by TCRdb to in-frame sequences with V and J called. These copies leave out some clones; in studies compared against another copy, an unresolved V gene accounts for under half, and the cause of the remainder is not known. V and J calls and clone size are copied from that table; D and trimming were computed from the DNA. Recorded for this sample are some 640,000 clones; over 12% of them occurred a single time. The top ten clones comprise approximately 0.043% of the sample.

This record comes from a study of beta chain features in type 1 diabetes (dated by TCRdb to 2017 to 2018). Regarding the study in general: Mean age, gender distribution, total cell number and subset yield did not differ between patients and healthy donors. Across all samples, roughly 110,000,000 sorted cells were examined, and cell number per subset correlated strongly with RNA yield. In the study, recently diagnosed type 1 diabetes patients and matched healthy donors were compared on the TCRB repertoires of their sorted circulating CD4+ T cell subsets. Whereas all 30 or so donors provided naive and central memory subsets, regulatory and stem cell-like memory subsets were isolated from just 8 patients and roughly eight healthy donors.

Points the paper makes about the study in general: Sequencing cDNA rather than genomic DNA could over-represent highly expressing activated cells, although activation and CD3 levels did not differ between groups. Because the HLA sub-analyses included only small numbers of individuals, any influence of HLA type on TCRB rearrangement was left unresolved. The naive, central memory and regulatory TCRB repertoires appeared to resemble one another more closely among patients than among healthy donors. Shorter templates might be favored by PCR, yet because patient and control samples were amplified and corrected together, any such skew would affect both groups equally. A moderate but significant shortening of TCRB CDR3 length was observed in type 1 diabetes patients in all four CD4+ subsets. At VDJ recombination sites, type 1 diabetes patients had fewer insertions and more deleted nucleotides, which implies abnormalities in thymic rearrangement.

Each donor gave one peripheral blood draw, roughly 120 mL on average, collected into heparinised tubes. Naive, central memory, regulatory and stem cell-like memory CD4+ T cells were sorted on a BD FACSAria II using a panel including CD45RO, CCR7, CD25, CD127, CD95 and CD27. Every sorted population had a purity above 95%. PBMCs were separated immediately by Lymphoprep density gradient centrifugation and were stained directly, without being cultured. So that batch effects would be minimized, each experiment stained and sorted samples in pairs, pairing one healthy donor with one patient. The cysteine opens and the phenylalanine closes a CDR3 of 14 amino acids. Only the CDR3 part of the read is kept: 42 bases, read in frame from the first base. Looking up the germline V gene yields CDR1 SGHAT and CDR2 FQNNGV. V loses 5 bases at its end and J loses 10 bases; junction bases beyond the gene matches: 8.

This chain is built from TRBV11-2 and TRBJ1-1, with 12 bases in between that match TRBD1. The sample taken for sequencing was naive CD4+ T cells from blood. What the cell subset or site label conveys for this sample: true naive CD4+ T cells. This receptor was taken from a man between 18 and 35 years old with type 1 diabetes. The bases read TGTGCCAGCAGCAACCAAGGGACAGGGGGCCTAGCTTTCTTT. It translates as CASSNQGTGGLAFF.